The rows below give T cell receptor beta chains drawn from one sample of a study of T-cell reconstitution after alpha-beta-depleted transplantation in children. Using its own MiXCR run on the PCR reads, TCRdb lists one record per CDR3 protein. The sample carries under 85,000 distinct CDR3 sequences, about a sixth recorded once. The sample was PBMCs, mostly from graft donor cells, taken 360 days after TCRalphabeta/CD19-depleted stem cell transplant. The receptors here all came from a male patient between 2 and 10 years old who had a stem cell transplant for acute lymphoblastic leukemia, so the T cells may come from the graft donor. Both conserved end residues are part of each CDR3. The order of the fields is V gene, D gene, J gene, clone size, CDR3 length, CDR3 DNA, CDR3 protein. The D gene is left open where the match is weak. Clone size is given for some rows only: seen once, a few or many times, or a class if the clone is expanded.

>TRBV10-3|TRBD1|TRBJ2-3|-|15
TGTGCCATCAGTGAGACAGGGGCCCACACAGATACGCAGTATTTT
CAISETGAHTDTQYF
>TRBV30|TRBD1|TRBJ2-7|-|14
TGTGCCTGGAGTCTATGGACAGGGAAAGATGAGCAGTACTTC
CAWSLWTGKDEQYF
>TRBV12-3/TRBV12-4|-|TRBJ2-7|few|12
TGTGCCAGCAGTACTCACAGTTACGAGCAGTACTTC
CASSTHSYEQYF
>TRBV20-1|-|TRBJ1-1|-|12
TGCAGTGCTCTCGGACGGCTACCTGAAGCTTTCTTT
CSALGRLPEAFF
>TRBV7-9|-|TRBJ2-7|many|14
TGTGCCAGCAGCTTACCAGGACCGATCTACGAGCAGTACTTC
CASSLPGPIYEQYF
>TRBV20-1|TRBD2|TRBJ2-1|few|16
TGCAGTGCTTTAACCTCACTAGCGGGAGGGCCGAGTGAGCAGTTCTTC
CSALTSLAGGPSEQFF
>TRBV7-9|TRBD2|TRBJ2-3|few|16
TGTGCCAGCAGCTTCCTAGCGGGATATGGGGCAGATACGCAGTATTTT
CASSFLAGYGADTQYF
>TRBV4-1|TRBD2|TRBJ2-1|-|14
TGCGCCAGCAGCCGATTTAGCGGGAGTGATGAGCAGTTCTTC
CASSRFSGSDEQFF
>TRBV12-3/TRBV12-4|TRBD2|TRBJ2-2|-|17
TGTGCCAGCAGTCCAATGACTAGCGGGAAAGTACTGGGGGAGCTGTTTTTT
CASSPMTSGKVLGELFF
>TRBV5-1|-|TRBJ1-1|-|13
TGCGCCAGCAGCTTGTCAGGGGAGAGAAAAGCTTTCTTT
CASSLSGERKAFF
>TRBV10-2|TRBD2|TRBJ2-3|few|14
TGCGCCAGCAGAAGCGGGAGGGCCGCGAATACGCAGTATTTT
CASRSGRAANTQYF
>TRBV18|TRBD1|TRBJ2-7|-|17
TGTGCCAGCTCACCAGACGCAGGGGCGTTAAGGGGGCACGAGCAGTACTTC
CASSPDAGALRGHEQYF
>TRBV6-5|-|TRBJ2-7|many|15
TGTGCCAGCAGTTTCACAACAGACAGAACCTACGAGCAGTACTTC
CASSFTTDRTYEQYF
>TRBV7-9|-|TRBJ2-7|once|14
TGTGCCAGCAGACGAGGGGGGGGTCCCTACGAGCAGTACTTC
CASRRGGGPYEQYF
>TRBV5-1|-|TRBJ1-5|few|13
TGCGCCAGCGCGCGGGACGCGAATCAGCCCCAGCATTTT
CASARDANQPQHF
>TRBV7-9|TRBD2|TRBJ2-1|few|15
TGTGCCAGCAGCTTAGCGGGAGGGCCGGGGGATGAGCAGTTCTTC
CASSLAGGPGDEQFF
>TRBV11-2|-|TRBJ2-5|medium-sized|14
TGTGCCAGCAGCTTAGAGGCTGGGCAAGAGACCCAGTACTTC
CASSLEAGQETQYF
>TRBV7-9|TRBD2|TRBJ2-3|-|17
TGTGCCAGCAGCCCTAGGGGCAAGCGGGAGTGGAGGGATACGCAGTATTTT
CASSPRGKREWRDTQYF
>TRBV7-9|-|TRBJ2-3|few|15
TGTGCCAGCAGCTTCCTTTCCTCAAGCACAGATACGCAGTATTTT
CASSFLSSSTDTQYF
>TRBV11-2|-|TRBJ2-7|few|15
TGTGCCAGCAGCTTTATCCAGACAGGCTCCTACGAGCAGTACTTC
CASSFIQTGSYEQYF
>TRBV20-1|-|TRBJ2-4|few|15
TGCAGTGCTAGAGATCGGCGGGGATCAAAAAACATTCAGTACTTC
CSARDRRGSKNIQYF
>TRBV7-9|-|TRBJ1-2|-|12
TGTGCTTGGGCCCCAGGCCTCCACGGCTACACCTTC
CAWAPGLHGYTF
>TRBV5-1|-|TRBJ1-5|-|13
TGCGCCAGCAGCTTGGTGGGAAACCAGCCCCAGCATTTT
CASSLVGNQPQHF
>TRBV2|-|TRBJ1-6|many|15
TGTGCCAGCACTAGGGGGGGGTGGAGTAATTCACCCCTCCACTTT
CASTRGGWSNSPLHF
>TRBV24-1|-|TRBJ2-1|-|16
TGTGCCACCAGTGATTCAGGGCGGTTCTCCTACAATGAGCAGTTCTTC
CATSDSGRFSYNEQFF
>TRBV11-2|-|TRBJ2-1|few|16
TGTGCCAGCAGCTTCCGCCCGACGGGGGCCTACAATGAGCAGTTCTTC
CASSFRPTGAYNEQFF
>TRBV4-2|TRBD2|TRBJ2-7|medium-sized|18
TGTGCCAGCAGCCCTCAAAATGGAGCGGGAGGGCTCTCCTACGAGCAGTACTTC
CASSPQNGAGGLSYEQYF
>TRBV12-3/TRBV12-4|-|TRBJ2-3|-|14
TGTGCCAGCAGTCCTAGCGTTAGCACAGATACGCAGTATTTT
CASSPSVSTDTQYF
>TRBV27|-|TRBJ1-3|-|15
TGTGCCAGCAGATTGACTCACCTCTCTGGAAACACCATATATTTT
CASRLTHLSGNTIYF
>TRBV20-1|-|TRBJ2-1|many|15
TGCAGTGCTAGAGATCCGGGAGTGCGGGCTGTCAGGCAGTTCTTC
CSARDPGVRAVRQFF
>TRBV7-2|-|TRBJ2-2|few|16
TGTGCCAGCAGCTTAGAGGGCGGGACGGGCACCGGGGAGCTGTTTTTT
CASSLEGGTGTGELFF
>TRBV27|TRBD2|TRBJ2-7|once|14
TGTGCCAGCAGGCTGACTAGCCGATCCTACGAGCAGTACTTC
CASRLTSRSYEQYF
>TRBV7-7|-|TRBJ2-7|few|15
TGTGCTAGCAGCTTAGCTCCAGGGGAAACCTACGAGCAGTACTTC
CASSLAPGETYEQYF
>TRBV9|TRBD1|TRBJ2-3|few|14
TGTGCCAGCAGCGTAGCAGTGGGACAGGGTACGCAGTATTTT
CASSVAVGQGTQYF
>TRBV11-3|-|TRBJ2-2|many|13
TGTGCCAGCAGCTCAGAGCCCTCCGGGGAGCTGTTTTTT
CASSSEPSGELFF
>TRBV24-1|TRBD1|TRBJ2-1|-|19
TGTGCCACCAGTGATTCGAAAGCGGACAGGGGAGGCTCCTACAATGAGCAGTTCTTC
CATSDSKADRGGSYNEQFF
>TRBV9|-|TRBJ2-7|-|14
TGTGCCAGCAGCGTAGGCCCGAGGGGGTACGAGCAGTACTTC
CASSVGPRGYEQYF
>TRBV10-3|-|TRBJ2-1|many|14
TGTGCCATCAGTCCGAAAAGCTCCTACAATGAGCAGTTCTTC
CAISPKSSYNEQFF
>TRBV3-1|-|TRBJ2-1|-|14
TGTGCCAGCAGCCAAGAGCTCCTGACAAATGAGCAGTTCTTC
CASSQELLTNEQFF
>TRBV6-5|TRBD1|TRBJ1-1|-|14
TGTGCCAGCAGTTACAACTACGGGACAGATCTAATCTTCTTT
CASSYNYGTDLIFF
>TRBV4-2|TRBD2|TRBJ2-1|many|17
TGTGCCAGCAGCCAAGACGGGGGACTAGCGCGTTACAATGAGCAGTTCTTC
CASSQDGGLARYNEQFF
>TRBV6-5|-|TRBJ1-3|few|15
TGTGCCAGCAGTTTAAGGAGAGTCTCTGGAAACACCATATATTTT
CASSLRRVSGNTIYF
>TRBV10-3|-|TRBJ1-2|-|13
TGTGCCATCAGTGACCCGGGAGGCTATGGCTACACCTTC
CAISDPGGYGYTF
>TRBV4-1|-|TRBJ2-7|many|15
TGCGCCAGCAGCCAAGAGTTCGGAGGTACCTACGAGCAGTACTTC
CASSQEFGGTYEQYF
>TRBV30|-|TRBJ2-7|-|12
TGTGCCTGGAGTGCAGGGCCCTACGAGCAGTACTTC
CAWSAGPYEQYF
>TRBV6-5|-|TRBJ2-1|-|12
TGTGCCAGCAAGACTCTCTACAATGAGCAGTTCTTC
CASKTLYNEQFF
>TRBV7-9|TRBD1|TRBJ2-7|-|14
TGTGCCAGCAGCTCGGACAGGGGGTTCTACGAGCAGTACTTC
CASSSDRGFYEQYF
>TRBV10-3|-|TRBJ2-1|few|12
TGTGCCTCGGCAAATTCCCACAATGAGCAGTTCTTC
CASANSHNEQFF